The present T cell receptor beta chain was sequenced within a study of T-cell memory formation after mild COVID-19. Study observations and caveats: Chiefly within CM and EM were the contracting CD4+ clones; CD8+ ones were within EMRA. Some SARS-CoV-2-responding clones were already detected in memory before infection.

The CDR3 runs 14 residues. The V gene end was trimmed by 0 bases and the J gene end by 7 bases; junction bases not matched to a gene: 6. Germline V lookup: CDR1 SGHDT, CDR2 YYEEEE. Concerning this clonotype itself: Its cognate antigen is unknown.

MiXCR, run by TCRdb on the 5' RACE reads, gives a single entry per CDR3 protein. The table includes about 140,000 distinct CDR3 sequences, about 14% detected once. The origin of this receptor is an adult woman who had mild COVID-19 (a few samples of this study predate the infection). Cell type and time point are not known. The sequencing input was PBMCs or a T cell subset sorted from them (not recorded which). The chain carries TRBV5-6 and TRBJ1-2; TRBD1 aligns across 7 bases. Written as DNA, the CDR3 is TGTGCCAGCAGCTTGGTGGGCAGGGGGACTGGCTACACCTTC. It is translated as CASSLVGRGTGYTF.